This entry describes one T cell receptor (beta chain). Its target antigen remains unknown. Base qualities were left out, and no much larger clone turns up one base away. This sample was included in a study of blood T cell repertoires in COVID-19 (dated by TCRdb to about 2020). About the investigation overall: Samples from collaborators originated in the United States, Italy and Spain and spanned both the acute and convalescent phases of COVID-19. The prospective study material was composed of cDNA or gDNA derived from T cells, B-cell-depleted T cells, or PBMCs. Subjects who had been exposed to COVID-19, were actively infected with it, or had recovered from it provided the deeply sampled blood TCRbeta repertoires that made up the dataset. The repertoires were released in a freely available public database intended as a resource for research on the immune response to SARS-CoV-2. Samples were obtained from the ongoing ImmuneRACE study (first 160 participants) and from over a thousand subjects provided by 6 global collaborators. Sample metadata almost always included a de-identified subject ID, COVID-19 status, age in years and sex. Where available, HLA class I and class II types were taken from metadata supplied by the sample provider and were not determined by assay-based typing.

The immunoSEQ Assay, a bias-controlled multiplex PCR, was used to amplify TCRbeta CDR3 regions from genomic DNA. The authors' pipeline ran thus. The number of nucleated cells in each sample was estimated by amplification of reference gene primers within the assay. Sequence reads were collapsed and filtered to measure the absolute abundance of every unique TCRbeta CDR3 rearrangement. For each sample, productive Simpson clonality was calculated by taking the square root of Simpson's diversity index across productive rearrangements. Not all clones reach the TCRdb copy of this immuneACCESS table, which keeps in-frame sequences only. Checked studies attribute under half of the gap to unresolved V genes and leave the rest unexplained. From that table come the V and J calls and clone size; the DNA was used to work out D and trimming. The table for this sample lists hundreds of thousands of clones; roughly 90% of them were counted only once. Clones ranked in the top ten supply around 3% of the sample.

The CDR3 measures 16 amino acids from cysteine to phenylalanine. The retained sequence is limited to the CDR3, 48 bases, with the frame set at the first base. CDR1 and CDR2, looked up from the germline V gene, are KGHDR and SFDVKD. The junction carries 18 bases between V and J, which are trimmed by 3 bases and 7 bases respectively. One collaborating source in Seattle enrolled patients while the patients were actively infected and followed the patients over time throughout the course of disease. Whole blood was collected in K2EDTA tubes by collaborating institutions according to the institutions' own protocols. Collaborator samples were shipped for TCRbeta analysis as frozen whole blood, isolated PBMCs, or DNA extracted from either sample type. Findings and caveats that apply to the study as a whole: Clinical and demographic metadata were provided uncurated, with the amount varying by source and participant.

The clonotype originates from a woman aged 25 to 39 with COVID-19, enrolled during active disease. The sequencing sample was made of peripheral blood. The sequence joins TRBV24-1 to TRBJ2-1, and TRBD1 may be the D gene, going by 6 matching bases. The DNA sequence is TGTGCCACCAGTGATGACAGGTGGGTGGGAAAAAATGAGCAGTTCTTC. Its protein is CATSDDRWVGKNEQFF.